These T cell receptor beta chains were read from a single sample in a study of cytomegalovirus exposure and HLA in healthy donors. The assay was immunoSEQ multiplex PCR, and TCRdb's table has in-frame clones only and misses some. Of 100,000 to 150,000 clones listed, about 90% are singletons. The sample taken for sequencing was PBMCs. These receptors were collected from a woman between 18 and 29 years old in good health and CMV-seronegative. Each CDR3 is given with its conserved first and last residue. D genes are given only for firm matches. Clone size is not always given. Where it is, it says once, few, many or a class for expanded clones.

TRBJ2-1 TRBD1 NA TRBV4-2 TGTGCCAGCAGCCAGGACAGGTCCGTACTCAATGAGCAGTTCTTC CASSQDRSVLNEQFF
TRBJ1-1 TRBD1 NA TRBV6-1 TGTGCCAGCACAACGACAGGGATTGCCACTGAAGCTTTCTTT CASTTTGIATEAFF
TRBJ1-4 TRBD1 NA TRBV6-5 TGTGCCAGCAGTTACGGGGGACAGGGCAGCGAAAAACTGTTTTTT CASSYGGQGSEKLFF
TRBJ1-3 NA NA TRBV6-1 TGTGCCAGCAGTGTCTTTGAATTCAGCTCTGGAAACACCATATATTTT CASSVFEFSSGNTIYF
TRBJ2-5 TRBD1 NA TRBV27 TGTGCCAGCAGCCGTCCCTGGGACAGTCAAGAGACCCAGTACTTC CASSRPWDSQETQYF
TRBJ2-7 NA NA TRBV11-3 TGTGCCAGCAGCCCAAACCCGGGGGAAACCTACGAGCAGTACTTC CASSPNPGETYEQYF
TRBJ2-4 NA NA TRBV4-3 TGCGCCAGCAGCCCAGACCGGCGAGGGAGCATTCAGTACTTC CASSPDRRGSIQYF
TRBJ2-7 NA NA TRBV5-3 TGTGCCAGAAGCTTGGGAGGGAGATGCAACGAGCAGTACTTC CARSLGGRCNEQYF
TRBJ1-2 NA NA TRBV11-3 TGTGCCAGCAGCTTACAGGGGCGGATAGTAGGTGGCTACACCTTC CASSLQGRIVGGYTF
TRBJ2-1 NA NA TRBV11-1 TGTGCCAGCAGCGGAATTTGGACGGGGTTAAATGAGCAGTTCTTC CASSGIWTGLNEQFF
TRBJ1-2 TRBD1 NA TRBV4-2 TGTGCCAGCAGCCAAGATGAGGGACAGGCGAACTATGGCTACACCTTC CASSQDEGQANYGYTF
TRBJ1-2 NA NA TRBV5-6 TGTGCCAGCAGCCTCGTATCCGGGACTGCTTCCGGCTACACCTTC CASSLVSGTASGYTF
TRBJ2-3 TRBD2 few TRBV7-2 TGTGCCAGCAGCTTGCGGACTAGTGGCACAGATACGCAGTATTTT CASSLRTSGTDTQYF
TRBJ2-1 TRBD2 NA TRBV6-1 TGTGCCAGCAGTGAATATAGCGGGGGTTCGGTTGAGCAGTTCTTC CASSEYSGGSVEQFF
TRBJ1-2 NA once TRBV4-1 TGCGCCAGCAGCCAAGACCCGACAGGTATCTTTGGCTACACCTTC CASSQDPTGIFGYTF
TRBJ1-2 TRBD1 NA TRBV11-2 TGTGCCAGCAGCTGGTCGACAGGGGCTTCGGTTGGCTACACCTTC CASSWSTGASVGYTF
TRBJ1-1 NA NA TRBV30 TGTGCCTGGAGCGACAGGACCACTGAAGCTTTCTTT CAWSDRTTEAFF
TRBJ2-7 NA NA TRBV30 TGTGCCTGGAGTTATCAGGGCTACGAGCAGTACTTC CAWSYQGYEQYF
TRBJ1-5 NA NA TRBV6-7 TGTGCCACCAAAAATCAGCCCCAGCATTTT CATKNQPQHF
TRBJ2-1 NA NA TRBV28 TGTGCCAGCAGGTCGACTGTTGGCGATGAGCAGTTCTTC CASRSTVGDEQFF
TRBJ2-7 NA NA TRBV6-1 TGTGCCAGCAGGGGACACCTGAGGGCGTACGAGCAGTACTTC CASRGHLRAYEQYF
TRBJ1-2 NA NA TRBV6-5 TGTGCCAGCAGTTACTCGACTCACGCGGGCTACACCTTC CASSYSTHAGYTF
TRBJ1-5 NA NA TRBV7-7 TGTGCCAGCAGCTTTTTGTCGGTTGAGGACAGACTGATACATAGCAATCAGCCCCAGCATTTT CASSFLSVEDRLIHSNQPQHF
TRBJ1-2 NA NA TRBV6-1 TGTGCCAGCTCCGGACGGGGGGCTCATGGCTACACCTTC CASSGRGAHGYTF
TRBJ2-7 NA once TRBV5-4 TGTGCCAGCAGCAAGACCGGAACTATGAGAGTTTACGAGCAGTACTTC CASSKTGTMRVYEQYF
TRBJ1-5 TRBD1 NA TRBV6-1 TGTGCCAGCAATAGGGGGCATCAGCCCCAGCATTTT CASNRGHQPQHF
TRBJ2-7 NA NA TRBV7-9 TGTGCCAGCAGCTTCCCCGGTTACTACGAGCAGTACTTC CASSFPGYYEQYF
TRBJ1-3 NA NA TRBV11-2 TGTGCCAGCAGCTTATCTACGGGAGGAAACACCATATATTTT CASSLSTGGNTIYF
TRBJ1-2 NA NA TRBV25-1 TGTGCCAGCAGTGAATCTGGACAGATCTATGGCTACACCTTC CASSESGQIYGYTF
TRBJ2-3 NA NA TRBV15 TGTGCCACCAGCAGAGATGGGGCAGGGAGGACAGATACGCAGTATTTT CATSRDGAGRTDTQYF
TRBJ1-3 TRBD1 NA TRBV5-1 TGCGCCAGCAGCATGGACAGGTCGACCTCTGGAAACACCATATATTTT CASSMDRSTSGNTIYF
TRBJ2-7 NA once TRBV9 TGTGCCAGCAGCGTCTCGGGGGACCCTCCCTACGAGCAGTACTTC CASSVSGDPPYEQYF
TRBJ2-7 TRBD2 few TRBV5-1 TGCGCCAGCAGCCAGGGGACTAGCGGGGCTTCCTACGAGCAGTACTTC CASSQGTSGASYEQYF
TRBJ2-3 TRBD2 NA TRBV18 TGTGCCAGCTCACCACCACGGGGGGACGCTGGCACAGATACGCAGTATTTT CASSPPRGDAGTDTQYF
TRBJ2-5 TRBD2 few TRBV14 TGTGCCAGCAGCCCCGGGAGGGGGGCGTCAACTGGGACCCAGTACTTC CASSPGRGASTGTQYF
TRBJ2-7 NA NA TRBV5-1 TGCGCCAGCAGCGCGACAGGGAGGGCCGGGGGGGAAAGCTCCTACGAGCAGTACTTC CASSATGRAGGESSYEQYF
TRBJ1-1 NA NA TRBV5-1 TGCGCCAGCAGCCCGATAGGTATCGGAGGCACTGAAGCTTTCTTT CASSPIGIGGTEAFF
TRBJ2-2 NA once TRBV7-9 TGTGCCAGCAGCTTAAACTTGTACACCGGGGAGCTGTTTTTT CASSLNLYTGELFF
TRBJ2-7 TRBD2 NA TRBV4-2 TGTGCCAGCAGCCAAGATATAGCGGGGGGCTACGAGCAGTACTTC CASSQDIAGGYEQYF
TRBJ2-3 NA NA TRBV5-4 TGTGCCAGCAGCTTGGTTAGCCTCAGCCCCACAGATACGCAGTATTTT CASSLVSLSPTDTQYF
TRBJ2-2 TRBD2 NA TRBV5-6 TGTGCCAGCAGCACCGCGGGACTACCAAACACCGGGGAGCTGTTTTTT CASSTAGLPNTGELFF
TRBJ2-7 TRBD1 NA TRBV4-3 TGCGCCAGCAGCCAAGACGGACAGGGGGGCGAGCAGTACTTC CASSQDGQGGEQYF
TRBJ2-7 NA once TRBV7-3 TGTGCCAGCAGCTTAATGGGGGGGCCTGACTACGAGCAGTACTTC CASSLMGGPDYEQYF
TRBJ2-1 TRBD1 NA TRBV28 TGTGCCAGCAGTCCGGGACAGCCTGGAGAGCAGTTCTTC CASSPGQPGEQFF
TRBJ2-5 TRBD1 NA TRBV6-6 TGTGCCAGCACCGAAGGACAGGGGGCATCGGAGACCCAGTACTTC CASTEGQGASETQYF
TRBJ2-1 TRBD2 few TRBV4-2 TGTGCCAGCAGCCAAGATTCCGGGACTAGCGTGTACAATGAGCAGTTCTTC CASSQDSGTSVYNEQFF
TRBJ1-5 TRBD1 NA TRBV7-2 TGTGCCAGCAGCTTCGACAGGGTCCAGCCCCAGCATTTT CASSFDRVQPQHF